This T cell receptor beta chain appears in the sequencing data of a study of response to subunit inactivated influenza vaccine. On this clonotype itself: Its antigen is unidentified.

The V end lost 0 bases, the J end lost 0 bases, and 6 bases lay between the germline ends. The germline gives CDR1 MNHEY, CDR2 SVGAGI. The CDR3 runs 16 residues. General study points: Only a handful of new T cells, the authors suggested, are recruited with each seasonal influenza vaccination.

TCRdb used MiXCR to reprocess the RT-PCR reads, holding one entry per CDR3 protein. This sample carries some 200,000 distinct CDR3 sequences, around 12% of them seen once, and the ten largest clones take approximately 30%. This same sample was also taken into another study, of T cells expressing NK-cell markers. That study adds: It was by 5'RACE template switching with UMIs that TCR beta cDNA was made. HCMV serostatus: most of the eight sequenced donors positive, one negative. Several experiments employed an anti-gamma-delta TCR antibody to confine sorting to alpha-beta TCR T cells.

Sample: CD8+ T cells sorted from PBMCs, taken 11 to 12 days after vaccination. V usage is TRBV6-5 and J usage is TRBJ1-6; D not resolved. The TCR sequence derives from a man between 50 and 59 years old who received an inactivated influenza vaccine. The DNA of the CDR3 is TGTGCCAGCAGTTACTCCCAGAGCTCCTATAATTCACCCCTCCACTTT. As protein: CASSYSQSSYNSPLHF.